The present T cell receptor (beta chain) was sequenced within a study of PD-1 blockade in classical Hodgkin lymphoma. Documented time point: cycle 4 day 1 (C4D1), after less than seven weeks of nivolumab. Each of the patients experienced relapse following autologous stem cell transplantation, and their brentuximab vedotin exposure differed. Only in-frame clones appear in the TCRdb table, and some are missing; sequencing was by immunoSEQ multiplex PCR. The sample lists about 50,000 clones, 90% occurring once. CDR1 is LGHNA, CDR2 YNFKEQ, per germline. The CDR3 is made up of 12 amino acids. V gave up 1 base and J gave up 9 bases, with 7 bases separating them. Comments on this clone: Its antigen is as yet unknown.

General observations from the study: Individuals initiating nivolumab under 1 year after ASCT were excluded. Lower baseline TCR diversity was reported for newly diagnosed patients than for healthy donors.

The sequence derives from a human donor with classical Hodgkin lymphoma. The chain recombines TRBV4-2 with TRBJ2-1, with D uncertain. Source: peripheral blood mononuclear cells (PBMCs), taken before the fourth cycle of nivolumab. For the CDR3, the DNA is TGTGCCAGCAGCCAAGGGATGGGTGAGCAGTTCTTC. Its translation: CASSQGMGEQFF.